The source of this T cell receptor beta chain is a study of T-cell reconstitution after alpha-beta-depleted transplantation in children. Study-wide findings and caveats: A year had passed since transplant, and T-cell counts and diversity by then came mostly from newly produced T cells. Where alpha-beta T cells came from about two months after transplant was reportedly several hundred expanded graft clones. Some patients' high day-60 TCRbeta diversity was traced to surviving recipient T cells and thymic progenitors.

This clonotype was seen a handful of times. What it binds is unknown. V lost 4 bases and J lost 3, with 19 bases in between. The CDR3 is 17 amino acids. Per the germline V gene, CDR1 is SGHRS and CDR2 is YFSETQ. TCRbeta library preparation incorporated unique molecular identifiers. TCRdb re-analysed the PCR reads in MiXCR, keeping a single row per CDR3 protein. This sample has 600,000 to 700,000 distinct CDR3 sequences, with approximately 14% found just once. Sample: PBMCs, taken before TCRalphabeta/CD19-depleted stem cell transplant. V gene TRBV5-1 combines with J gene TRBJ2-2, with D possibly being TRBD1 (5 bases). This TCR was sampled from a girl aged 2 to 10 with congenital amegakaryocytic thrombocytopenia, due to receive a stem cell transplant. The CDR3 protein is CASSRPRGRADTGELFF. Written as DNA, the CDR3 is TGCGCCAGCAGCCGCCCAAGGGGAAGGGCTGACACCGGGGAGCTGTTTTTT. Full variable domain (remainder filled in from reference TRBV5-1 and TRBJ2-2): KAGVTQTPRYLIKTRGQQVTLSCSPISGHRSVSWYQQTPGQGLQFLFEYFSETQRNKGNFPGRFSGRQFSNSRSEMNVSTLELGDSALYLCASSRPRGRADTGELFFGEGSRLTVL.